This T cell receptor (beta chain) was sequenced in a study of HIV-infected children after antiretroviral therapy interruption. About the study: EBV and CMV exposure was recorded in most children. Samples from the continuous-treatment group were taken at weeks 0, 48 and 150.

Unique molecular identifiers were included in an RNA-based 3' RACE TCR library. TCRdb analysed the 3' RACE reads with MiXCR anew, one entry per CDR3 protein. Of 90,000 or so distinct CDR3 sequences listed, around 6.9% are singletons. Study findings and constraints: Naive CD4+ Gini coefficient rose by interruption end, suggesting clonal expansion.

This CDR3 comprises 14 residues. The V gene lost 0 bases and the J gene lost 4 bases, with 7 bases spanning the gap. In regard to this clonotype: Its antigen is not identified.

Specified treatment: PENTA 11 planned treatment interruption arm or continuous ART arm. At least 24 weeks of at least three-drug ART, in children 2 to 15 years. The material was CD45RA+ CD4+ T cells from PBMCs, pooled from several time points, obtained from a donor given antiretroviral therapy, either interrupted or continuous. Noted subset: naive CD4+ CD45RA+ CD45RO- T cells. The chain combines TRBV23-1 with TRBJ1-5; D gene unclear. TRBV23-1 is assigned to the ORF class and has an uncertain function. The receptor comes from a pool of human donors with HIV. The CDR3 spells CASSQSSPNQPQHF. CDR3 DNA: TGCGCCAGCAGTCAATCCTCCCCTAATCAGCCCCAGCATTTT.